This T cell receptor (beta chain) was sequenced during a study of T-cell memory formation after mild COVID-19. There are 15 residues in the CDR3. The J segment lost 4 bases and the V segment lost 4 bases, leaving 11 bases of the junction unmatched. CDR1 and CDR2 (germline): SGDLS, YYNGEE. In this sample, this clonotype turned up a few times. TCRdb used MiXCR to reprocess the 5' RACE reads, holding one entry per CDR3 protein. Of around 510,000 distinct CDR3 sequences detected, less than 25% appear once; the ten largest clones hold roughly 8.1%. V is TRBV9 and J is TRBJ2-7, with TRBD1 matching over 7 bases. The sequenced sample was PBMCs or a T cell subset sorted from them (not recorded which). The clonotype was recovered from an adult woman who had mild COVID-19 (a few samples of this study predate the infection). Cell type and time point are not known. The DNA of the CDR3 is TGTGCCAGCAGCCCCTTAGGGACAGTAGCGTACGAGCAGTACTTC. Amino acid sequence: CASSPLGTVAYEQYF.